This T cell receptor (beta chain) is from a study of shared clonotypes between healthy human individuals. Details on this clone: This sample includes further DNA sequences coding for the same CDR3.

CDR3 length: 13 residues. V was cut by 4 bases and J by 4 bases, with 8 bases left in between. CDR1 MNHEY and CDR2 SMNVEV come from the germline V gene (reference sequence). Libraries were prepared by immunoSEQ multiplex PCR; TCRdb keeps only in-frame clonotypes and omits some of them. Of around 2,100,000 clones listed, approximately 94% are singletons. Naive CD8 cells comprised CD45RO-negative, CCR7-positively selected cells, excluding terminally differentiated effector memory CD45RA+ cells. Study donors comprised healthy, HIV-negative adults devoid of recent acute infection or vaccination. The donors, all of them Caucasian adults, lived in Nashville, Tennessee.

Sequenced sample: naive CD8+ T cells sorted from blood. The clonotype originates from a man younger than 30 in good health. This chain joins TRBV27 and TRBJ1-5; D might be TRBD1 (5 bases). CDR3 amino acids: CASSSTGNQPQHF. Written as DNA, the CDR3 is TGTGCCAGCAGTTCCACAGGAAATCAGCCCCAGCATTTT.